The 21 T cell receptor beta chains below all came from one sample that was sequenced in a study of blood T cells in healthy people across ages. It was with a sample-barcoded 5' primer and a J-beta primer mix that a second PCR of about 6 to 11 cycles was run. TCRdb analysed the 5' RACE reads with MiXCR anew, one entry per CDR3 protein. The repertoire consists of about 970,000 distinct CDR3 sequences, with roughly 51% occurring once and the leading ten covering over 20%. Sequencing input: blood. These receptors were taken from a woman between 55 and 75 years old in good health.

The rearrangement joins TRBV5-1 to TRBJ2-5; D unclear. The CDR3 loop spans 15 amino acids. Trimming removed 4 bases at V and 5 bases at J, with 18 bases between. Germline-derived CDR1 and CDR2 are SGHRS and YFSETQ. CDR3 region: CASSDTNGRLETQYF. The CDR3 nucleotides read TGCGCCAGCAGCGACACGAACGGCCGGTTGGAGACCCAGTACTTC.

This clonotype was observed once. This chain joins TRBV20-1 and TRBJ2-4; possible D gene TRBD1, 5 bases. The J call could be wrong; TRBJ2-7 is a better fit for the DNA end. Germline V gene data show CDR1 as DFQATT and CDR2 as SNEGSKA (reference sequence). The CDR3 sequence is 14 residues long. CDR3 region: CSARDWQGTYEQYF. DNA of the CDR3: TGCAGTGCTAGAGATTGGCAGGGAACCTACGAGCAGTACTTC.

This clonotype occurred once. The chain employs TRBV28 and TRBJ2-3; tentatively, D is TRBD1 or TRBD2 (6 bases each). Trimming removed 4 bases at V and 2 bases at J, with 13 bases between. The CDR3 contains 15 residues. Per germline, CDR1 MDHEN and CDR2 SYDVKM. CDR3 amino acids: CASSSSGGDTDTQYF. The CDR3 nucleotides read TGTGCCAGCAGTTCCTCCGGGGGCGACACAGATACGCAGTATTTT. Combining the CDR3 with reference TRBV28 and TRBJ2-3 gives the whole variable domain DVKVTQSSRYLVKRTGEKVFLECVQDMDHENMFWYRQDPGLGLRLIYFSYDVKMKEKGDIPEGYSVSREKKERFSLILESASTNQTSMYLCASSSSGGDTDTQYFGPGTRLTVL.

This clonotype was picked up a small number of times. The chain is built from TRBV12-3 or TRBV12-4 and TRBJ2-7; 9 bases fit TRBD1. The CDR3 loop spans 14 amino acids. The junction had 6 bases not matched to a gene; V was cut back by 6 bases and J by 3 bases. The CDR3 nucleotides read TGTGCCAGCAGCCCTGGGACAGGGTACTACGAGCAGTACTTC. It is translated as CASSPGTGYYEQYF.

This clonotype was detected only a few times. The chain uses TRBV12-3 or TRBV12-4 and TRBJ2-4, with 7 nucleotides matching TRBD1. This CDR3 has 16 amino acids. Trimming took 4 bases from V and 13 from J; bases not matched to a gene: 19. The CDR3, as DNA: TGTGCCAGCAGTTGGGCATTGCCGACAGGGCAAGGGGAGCAGTACTTC. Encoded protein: CASSWALPTGQGEQYF.

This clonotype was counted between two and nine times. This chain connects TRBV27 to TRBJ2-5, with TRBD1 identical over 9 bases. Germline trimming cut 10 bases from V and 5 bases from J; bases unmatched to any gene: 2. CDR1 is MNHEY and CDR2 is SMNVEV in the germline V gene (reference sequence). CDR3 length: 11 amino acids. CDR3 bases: TGTGCCACTGGACAGGGGGAGACCCAGTACTTC. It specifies CATGQGETQYF.

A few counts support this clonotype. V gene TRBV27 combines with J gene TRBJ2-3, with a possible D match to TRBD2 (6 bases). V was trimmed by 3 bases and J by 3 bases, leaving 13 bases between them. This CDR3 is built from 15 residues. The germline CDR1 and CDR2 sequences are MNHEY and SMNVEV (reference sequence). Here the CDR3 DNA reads TGTGCCAGCAGTTTGGAGCTAGCGCGAACAGATACGCAGTATTTT. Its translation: CASSLELARTDTQYF.

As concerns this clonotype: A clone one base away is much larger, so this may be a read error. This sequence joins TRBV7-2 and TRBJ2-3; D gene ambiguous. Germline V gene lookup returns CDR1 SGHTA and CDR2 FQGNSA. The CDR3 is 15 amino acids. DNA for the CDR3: TGTGCCAGCAGCTTAGCGGGATATAGCACAGATACGCAGAATTTT. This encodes CASSLAGYSTDTQNF.

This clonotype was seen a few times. This CDR3 is CSVDWEYF. DNA of the CDR3: TGCAGCGTTGACTGGGAGTACTTC. This sequence joins TRBV29-1 and TRBJ2-5; unclear D gene. The germline CDR1 and CDR2 sequences are SQVTM and ANQGSEA. V lost 3 bases, J lost 12 bases, and 5 bases lay in between. This CDR3 is built from 8 residues.

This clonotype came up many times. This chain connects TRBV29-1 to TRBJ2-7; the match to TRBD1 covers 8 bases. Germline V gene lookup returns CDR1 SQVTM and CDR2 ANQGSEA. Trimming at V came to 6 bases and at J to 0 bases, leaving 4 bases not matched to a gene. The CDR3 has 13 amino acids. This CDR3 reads CSVRDRSSYEQYF. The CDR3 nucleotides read TGCAGCGTCCGGGACAGGAGCTCCTACGAGCAGTACTTC.

CDR3 DNA sequence: TGCAGTGCTCTGACTGGGCTAGCGGAGAACTACGAGCAGTACTTC. Protein product: CSALTGLAENYEQYF. The chain links TRBV20-1 to TRBJ2-7; TRBD2 aligns across 7 bases. CDR1 is DFQATT and CDR2 is SNEGSKA in the germline V gene (reference sequence). V shed 5 bases and J 3 bases; nucleotides not matched to a gene: 13. This CDR3 has 15 residues.

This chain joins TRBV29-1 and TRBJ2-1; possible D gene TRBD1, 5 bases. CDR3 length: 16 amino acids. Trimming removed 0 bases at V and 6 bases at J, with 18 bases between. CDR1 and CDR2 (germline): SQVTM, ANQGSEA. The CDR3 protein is CSVEDQKGAQGNEQFF. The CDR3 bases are TGCAGCGTTGAAGATCAGAAGGGCGCTCAGGGCAATGAGCAGTTCTTC.

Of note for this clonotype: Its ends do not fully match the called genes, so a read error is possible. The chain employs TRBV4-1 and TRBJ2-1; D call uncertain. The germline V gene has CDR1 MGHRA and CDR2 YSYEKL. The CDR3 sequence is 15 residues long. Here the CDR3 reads CASSQAPNSYKEQFF. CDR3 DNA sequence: TGCGCCAGCAGCCAGGCCCCCAACTCCTACAAGGAGCAGTTCTTC.

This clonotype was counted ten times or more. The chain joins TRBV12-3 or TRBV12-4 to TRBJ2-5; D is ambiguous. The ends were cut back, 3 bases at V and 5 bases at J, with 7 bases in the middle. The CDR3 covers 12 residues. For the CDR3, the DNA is TGTGCCAGCAGTTTCGGGTTGGAGACCCAGTACTTC. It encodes CASSFGLETQYF.

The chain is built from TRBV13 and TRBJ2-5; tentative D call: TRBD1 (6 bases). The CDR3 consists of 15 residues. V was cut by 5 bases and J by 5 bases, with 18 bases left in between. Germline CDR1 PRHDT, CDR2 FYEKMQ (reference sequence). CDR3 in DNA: TGTGCCAGCAGCCCCTCACCTACAGGGTTTGAGACCCAGTACTTC. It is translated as CASSPSPTGFETQYF.

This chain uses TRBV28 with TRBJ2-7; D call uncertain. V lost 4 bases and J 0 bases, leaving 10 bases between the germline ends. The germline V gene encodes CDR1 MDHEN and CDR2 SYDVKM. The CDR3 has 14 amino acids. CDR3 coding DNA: TGTGCCAGCAGTTCCCCCAGCAGCTCCTACGAGCAGTACTTC. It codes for CASSSPSSSYEQYF. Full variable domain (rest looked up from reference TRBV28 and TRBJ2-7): DVKVTQSSRYLVKRTGEKVFLECVQDMDHENMFWYRQDPGLGLRLIYFSYDVKMKEKGDIPEGYSVSREKKERFSLILESASTNQTSMYLCASSSPSSSYEQYFGPGTRLTVT.

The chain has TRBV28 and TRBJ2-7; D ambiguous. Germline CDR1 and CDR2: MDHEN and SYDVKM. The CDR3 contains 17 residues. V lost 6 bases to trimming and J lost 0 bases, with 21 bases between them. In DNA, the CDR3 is TGTGCCAGCAGCTACCCCTATGTATACAAAAGCTCCTACGAGCAGTACTTC. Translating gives CASSYPYVYKSSYEQYF.

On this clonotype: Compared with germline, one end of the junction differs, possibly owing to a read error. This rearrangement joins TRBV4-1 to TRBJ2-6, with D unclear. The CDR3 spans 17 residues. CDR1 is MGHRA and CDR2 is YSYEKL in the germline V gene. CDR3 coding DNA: TGTGCCAGCAGCCGAGGAGAGTTGGGAACTGGGGCCAACGTCCTGACTTTC. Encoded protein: CASSRGELGTGANVLTF.

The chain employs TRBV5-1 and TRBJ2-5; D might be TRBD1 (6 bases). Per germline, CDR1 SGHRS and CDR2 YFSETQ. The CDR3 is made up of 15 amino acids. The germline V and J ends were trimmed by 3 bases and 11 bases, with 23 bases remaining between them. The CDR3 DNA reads TGCGCCAGCAGCTACCCGCTACAGGGAAACAATGAGCAGTACTTC. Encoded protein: CASSYPLQGNNEQYF.

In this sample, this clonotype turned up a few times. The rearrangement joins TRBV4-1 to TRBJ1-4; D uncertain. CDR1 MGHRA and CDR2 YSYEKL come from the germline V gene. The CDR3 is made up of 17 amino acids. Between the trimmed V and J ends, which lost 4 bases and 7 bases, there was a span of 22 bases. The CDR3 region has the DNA TGCGCCAGCAGCCGTTCAGAACTTTCCTTTCTGGTTGAAAAACTGTTTTTT. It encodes CASSRSELSFLVEKLFF.

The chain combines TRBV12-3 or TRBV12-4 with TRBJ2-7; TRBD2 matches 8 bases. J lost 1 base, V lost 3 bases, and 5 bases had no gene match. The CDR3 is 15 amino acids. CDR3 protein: CASSFRGGQSYEQYF. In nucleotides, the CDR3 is TGTGCCAGCAGTTTTCGCGGGGGGCAATCCTACGAGCAGTACTTC.